This TCR beta chain was sequenced in a study of identical twins. General study points: When twins shared out-of-frame alpha sequences, those sequences had excess low generation probability. Insertions were fewer in abundant cord blood beta clonotypes, whereas memory repertoires showed none of this pattern.

A universal primer site was created by template switching, with the cDNA bearing unique molecular identifiers. One entry per CDR3 protein results from TCRdb running MiXCR on the 5' RACE reads. Seen here are some 900,000 distinct CDR3 sequences, around an eighth observed once, and the top ten hold roughly 1.5%. Per the germline V gene, CDR1 is LGHNT and CDR2 is FRNRAP. This CDR3 contains 15 residues. V lost 2 bases and J 7 bases, leaving 12 bases between the germline ends. With respect to this clonotype: The target antigen is unknown.

These data were also reused for a study on yellow fever vaccine responses in identical twins.

Sequencing input: PBMCs. This chain connects TRBV12-5 to TRBJ1-6; a weak D match, TRBD1 (5 bases). This TCR was recovered from a woman aged 18-29 years in good health. Written as DNA, the CDR3 is TGTGCTAGTGGTTTGCAGGGCCCCTCCAATTCACCCCTCCACTTT. Amino acids: CASGLQGPSNSPLHF.